The 24 T cell receptor beta chains below come from one sample, sequenced in a study of identical twins' blood T cells. TCRdb reprocessed the 5' RACE reads via MiXCR and lists one record per CDR3 protein. In the table there are a few hundred thousand distinct CDR3 sequences, 28% of which are singletons. Source material: PBMCs. These receptors were obtained from a woman between 18 and 55 years old in good health.

The chain has TRBV20-1 and TRBJ1-2, with D perhaps matching TRBD1 (6 bases). This CDR3 is built from 13 residues. Germline assignment: CDR1 DFQATT and CDR2 SNEGSKA (reference sequence). V lost 6 bases and J 8 bases, leaving 19 bases between the germline ends. This CDR3 reads CSARGGTSLGYTF. CDR3 coding DNA: TGCAGTGCCCGCGGCGGGACATCCTTGGGCTACACCTTC.

This clonotype occurred once. A clone one base away is much larger, so this may be a read error. V and J are TRBV29-1 and TRBJ2-3, with 7 bases identical to TRBD2. This CDR3 is 12 amino acids long. Germline CDR1 reads SQVTM; CDR2 reads ANQGSEA. Here the CDR3 DNA reads TGCGGCGTTGAAGCAGCGGGGGATACGCAGTATTTT. This encodes CGVEAAGDTQYF.

This clonotype was seen a few times. The J gene is TRBJ2-1, the V gene TRBV7-9, with no clear D. Deletions cut 2 bases from V and 4 bases from J, with 9 bases between. Germline CDR1 SEHNR, CDR2 FQNEAQ (reference sequence). The CDR3 has 14 residues. Here the CDR3 reads CASSLSAGYNEQFF. The CDR3, as DNA: TGTGCCAGCAGCTTATCCGCCGGTTACAATGAGCAGTTCTTC. The whole variable domain, filled in from reference TRBV7-9 and TRBJ2-1, reads DTGVSQNPRHKITKRGQNVTFRCDPISEHNRLYWYRQTLGQGPEFLTYFQNEAQLEKSRLLSDRFSAERPKGSFSTLEIQRTEQGDSAMYLCASSLSAGYNEQFFGPGTRLTVL.

The chain recombines TRBV27 with TRBJ2-3, with D unresolved. This CDR3 contains 13 residues. Trimming removed 2 bases from V and 7 bases from J, with 10 bases in between. Germline CDR1 reads MNHEY; CDR2 reads SMNVEV (reference sequence). CDR3 sequence (DNA): TGTGCCAGCAGTTTAAGGGAAGGCAATACGCAGTATTTT. This translates into CASSLREGNTQYF.

This clonotype was detected a few times. This rearrangement joins TRBV10-3 to TRBJ2-1; TRBD1 is a possible D gene (6 bases). Germline lookup yields CDR1 ENHRY and CDR2 SYGVKD. The CDR3 is 15 residues long. V lost 5 bases and J lost 0, with 11 bases in between. Here the CDR3 DNA reads TGTGCCATCAGTTCGACAGGAGTCTCCTACAATGAGCAGTTCTTC. Its protein product is CAISSTGVSYNEQFF.

The chain is built from TRBV5-1 and TRBJ2-2; 8 nucleotides line up with TRBD2. Germline CDR1 SGHRS, CDR2 YFSETQ. The V segment lost 5 bases and the J segment 2 bases; nucleotides outside the gene matches: 23. This CDR3 comprises 21 residues. The CDR3 nucleotides read TGCGCCAGCAGAGTACACCATCTAGCGGGCGACCCAACACAAAACACCGGGGAGCTGTTTTTT. Its translation: CASRVHHLAGDPTQNTGELFF.

At least ten counts were recorded for this clonotype. The chain carries TRBV6-2 or TRBV6-3 and TRBJ2-7, with a tentative D call TRBD2 (6 bases). CDR1 and CDR2 from the germline V gene are MNHEY and SVGEGT. V lost 6 bases and J lost 1, with 10 bases in between. CDR3 length: 13 amino acids. CDR3 sequence reads: CASRLAYSYEQYF. The DNA for the CDR3 is TGTGCCAGCAGACTAGCATATTCCTACGAGCAGTACTTC.

The V call is TRBV20-1, the J call TRBJ1-6, with TRBD1 identical over 9 bases. The CDR3 length is 16 residues. Germline CDR1 and CDR2: DFQATT and SNEGSKA (reference sequence). Trimming took 0 bases from V and 10 from J; bases not matched to a gene: 10. CDR3 in amino acids: CSARDPGQGNGSPLHF. The CDR3 coding sequence is TGCAGTGCTAGAGATCCGGGACAGGGTAACGGATCACCCCTCCACTTT.

Only a few counts were recorded for this clonotype. V gene TRBV20-1 combines with J gene TRBJ2-7; no firm D call. Germline-derived CDR1 and CDR2 are DFQATT and SNEGSKA (reference sequence). Trimming removed 8 bases from V and 4 bases from J, with 21 bases in between. This CDR3 comprises 14 residues. The CDR3 region is CSFQTPSSNYEQYF. The CDR3 coding sequence is TGCAGTTTCCAAACCCCGTCCAGCAATTACGAGCAGTACTTC.

The gene calls are TRBV11-2 and TRBJ1-1, with TRBD1 matching over 8 bases. The CDR3 runs to 15 residues. The junction had 5 bases not matched to a gene; V was cut back by 2 bases and J by 3 bases. The germline V gene encodes CDR1 SGHAT and CDR2 FQNNGV. The CDR3 DNA reads as TGTGCCAGCAGCTTACGGGACAGGCTGGACACTGAAGCTTTCTTT. Amino acid sequence: CASSLRDRLDTEAFF.

CDR3 sequence reads: CSPASYGYTF. The CDR3 bases are TGCAGCCCGGCGAGCTATGGCTACACCTTC. The rearrangement joins TRBV20-1 to TRBJ1-2, with D unclear. From germline, CDR1 is DFQATT and CDR2 SNEGSKA (reference sequence). The CDR3 is 10 amino acids.

The V gene is TRBV20-1, the J gene TRBJ1-1; TRBD1 matches 9 bases. J lost 4 bases, V lost 5 bases, and 5 bases had no gene match. Germline assignment: CDR1 DFQATT and CDR2 SNEGSKA (reference sequence). The CDR3 is made up of 13 amino acids. The CDR3 here is CSAAGQGGTEAFF. The CDR3 nucleotides read TGCAGTGCTGCGGGACAGGGCGGCACTGAAGCTTTCTTT.

The gene calls are TRBV5-6 and TRBJ2-2, with TRBD1 matching over 9 bases. The CDR3 has 16 amino acids. The junction had 6 bases not matched to a gene; V was cut back by 1 base and J by 5 bases. Per the germline V gene, CDR1 is SGHDT and CDR2 is YYEEEE. The CDR3 loop reads CASSLLDRGFTGELFF. As DNA, the CDR3 is TGTGCCAGCAGCTTGCTGGACAGGGGCTTTACCGGGGAGCTGTTTTTT.

This clonotype occurred a few times. The chain uses TRBV24-1 and TRBJ2-1; tentative D call: TRBD1 (6 bases). Germline V gene sequence: CDR1 KGHDR, CDR2 SFDVKD. The length of the CDR3 is 14 residues. Trimming removed 4 bases at V and 6 bases at J, with 12 bases between. The CDR3 spells CATSDTGYPNEQFF. CDR3 bases: TGTGCCACCAGTGACACAGGGTACCCCAATGAGCAGTTCTTC.

The chain recombines TRBV3-1 with TRBJ1-6; 9 nucleotides match TRBD1. This CDR3 has 15 amino acids. Looked up from germline, CDR1 is LGHDT and CDR2 is YNNKEL (reference sequence). Trimming at V came to 4 bases and at J to 8 bases, leaving 6 bases not matched to a gene. The CDR3 region is CASSPGQGPDSPLHF. The CDR3 coding sequence is TGTGCCAGCAGCCCGGGACAGGGACCAGATTCACCCCTCCACTTT.

This chain connects TRBV20-1 to TRBJ2-3; 7 bases align to TRBD2. The CDR3 extends over 16 amino acids. The germline V gene has CDR1 DFQATT and CDR2 SNEGSKA (reference sequence). Trimming took 1 base from V and 1 from J; bases not matched to a gene: 8. This CDR3 reads CSARGLGEGGTDTQYF. The CDR3 bases are TGCAGTGCTAGAGGGTTAGGGGAGGGTGGCACAGATACGCAGTATTTT.

This clonotype was counted a few times. This rearrangement joins TRBV20-1 to TRBJ2-3; D not resolved. Trimming left V 0 bases short and J 0 bases short, with 4 bases between. Germline CDR1 and CDR2: DFQATT and SNEGSKA (reference sequence). The CDR3 runs 13 residues. The CDR3 is CSARDSSTDTQYF. The DNA for the CDR3 is TGCAGTGCTAGAGATTCGAGCACAGATACGCAGTATTTT.

This sequence joins TRBV6-6 and TRBJ2-7, with D unclear. With 4 bases removed from V and 2 bases from J, the gap between germline ends came to 12 bases. Germline CDR1 is MNHNY and CDR2 is SVGAGI (reference sequence). The CDR3 is made up of 14 amino acids. The CDR3 reads CASSSRLITYEQYF. CDR3 bases: TGTGCCAGCAGTTCCCGACTGATTACCTACGAGCAGTACTTC.

The count of this clonotype is one. The J gene is TRBJ1-2, the V gene TRBV19; D unresolved. V was clipped by 3 bases and J by 2 bases, with 7 bases between them. The CDR3 spans 13 residues. Germline CDR1 reads LNHDA; CDR2 reads SQIVND (reference sequence). The CDR3 DNA is TGTGCCAGTAGTATGGGCAGCAACTATGGCTACACCTTC. It yields the protein CASSMGSNYGYTF.

For this clonotype: At one boundary the junction diverges from the germline segment, which might be a read error. The chain carries TRBV6-2 or TRBV6-3 and TRBJ1-1, with D possibly TRBD1 on 5 matching bases. The CDR3 sequence is 14 residues long. The germline gives CDR1 MNHEY, CDR2 SVGEGT. The CDR3 DNA follows: TGTGCCCGCAGCCCTGGGGGGAGGAACACTGAAGCTTTCTTT. This gives the protein CARSPGGRNTEAFF.

This chain joins TRBV7-9 and TRBJ1-4; D call uncertain. Germline-derived CDR1 and CDR2 are SEHNR and FQNEAQ (reference sequence). The CDR3 spans 12 residues. V was pared by 5 bases and J by 12 bases, with 13 bases between. The CDR3 here is CASSEGTRELFF. As DNA, the CDR3 is TGTGCCAGCAGCGAGGGAACGAGGGAACTGTTTTTT.

CDR3: CASSRAGTGGRTNEKLFF. CDR3 nucleotide sequence: TGTGCCAGCTCACGAGCCGGGACAGGGGGTCGAACTAATGAAAAACTGTTTTTT. The rearrangement links TRBV18 to TRBJ1-4; TRBD1 agrees at 11 bases. This CDR3 has 18 residues. Trimming removed 4 bases from V and 1 base from J; junction bases left unmatched: 8. Germline assignment: CDR1 KGHSH and CDR2 LQKENI.

V is TRBV5-1 and J is TRBJ2-5, with D hard to call. The CDR3 has 13 amino acids. The ends were cut back, 4 bases at V and 5 bases at J, with 12 bases in the middle. Per germline, CDR1 SGHRS and CDR2 YFSETQ. The CDR3 region has the DNA TGCGCCAGCAGCGAAGCGCCTGGGGAGACCCAGTACTTC. This translates into CASSEAPGETQYF. Combining the CDR3 with reference TRBV5-1 and TRBJ2-5 gives the whole variable domain KAGVTQTPRYLIKTRGQQVTLSCSPISGHRSVSWYQQTPGQGLQFLFEYFSETQRNKGNFPGRFSGRQFSNSRSEMNVSTLELGDSALYLCASSEAPGETQYFGPGTRLLVL.

The DNA for the CDR3 is TGTGCCAGCAGCTTATTCCTTGGGGAAAGGCAGTATTTT. As protein: CASSLFLGERQYF. The chain is built from TRBV7-2 and TRBJ2-3; no clear D gene. Deletions cut 2 bases from V and 11 bases from J, with 14 bases between. The CDR3 covers 13 residues. Per germline, CDR1 SGHTA and CDR2 FQGNSA.